Listed below are T cell receptor beta chains from one sample, sequenced in a study of T-cell reconstitution after alpha-beta-depleted transplantation in children. MiXCR was run by TCRdb on the PCR reads, yielding one entry per CDR3 protein. The data hold some 500,000 distinct CDR3 sequences, with 15% to 20% observed a single time. Sequenced material: PBMCs from the stem cell graft donor, taken from the stem cell graft. These receptors were obtained from a human donor who donated a stem cell graft to a child with acute lymphoblastic leukemia. Both conserved end residues are part of each CDR3. A D gene is named only where the DNA matches it firmly.

v_call: TRBV2; d_call: -; j_call: TRBJ1-1; cdr3_aa: CASSEGLGTEAFF
v_call: TRBV6-5; d_call: -; j_call: TRBJ2-5; cdr3_aa: CASSFTGIGETQYF
v_call: TRBV30; d_call: -; j_call: TRBJ2-2; cdr3_aa: CAWGVRELFF
v_call: TRBV5-1; d_call: -; j_call: TRBJ2-7; cdr3_aa: CASSRQGSGSYEQYF
v_call: TRBV27; d_call: -; j_call: TRBJ1-1; cdr3_aa: CASSQNRAEAFF
v_call: TRBV6-5; d_call: TRBD2; j_call: TRBJ2-1; cdr3_aa: CASSHSSGRVYNERFF
v_call: TRBV11-2; d_call: -; j_call: TRBJ1-1; cdr3_aa: CARSSMRAMNTEAFF
v_call: TRBV20-1; d_call: -; j_call: TRBJ2-3; cdr3_aa: CSAGRGGRFADTQYF
v_call: TRBV3-1; d_call: -; j_call: TRBJ2-1; cdr3_aa: CASSHHLEQFF
v_call: TRBV7-2; d_call: -; j_call: TRBJ2-5; cdr3_aa: CASSLGAPLRQETQYF
v_call: TRBV12-5; d_call: -; j_call: TRBJ1-3; cdr3_aa: CASGLVPAYGLSGNTIYF
v_call: TRBV6-6; d_call: -; j_call: TRBJ1-6; cdr3_aa: CASSYGVSPLHF
v_call: TRBV5-6; d_call: TRBD1; j_call: TRBJ2-6; cdr3_aa: CASSGGQGVSGANVLTF
v_call: TRBV20-1; d_call: -; j_call: TRBJ2-1; cdr3_aa: CSARPEDFSSGNEQFF
v_call: TRBV6-1; d_call: -; j_call: TRBJ2-7; cdr3_aa: CASRTVQSRLYEQYF
v_call: TRBV2; d_call: TRBD2; j_call: TRBJ2-1; cdr3_aa: CARRLAGNEQFF
v_call: TRBV9; d_call: TRBD2; j_call: TRBJ2-7; cdr3_aa: CASSGGGGASYEQYF
v_call: TRBV5-1; d_call: -; j_call: TRBJ2-1; cdr3_aa: CASSPQLEVEQFF
v_call: TRBV6-5; d_call: -; j_call: TRBJ2-3; cdr3_aa: CASSYTGPITDTQYF
v_call: TRBV4-1; d_call: -; j_call: TRBJ2-3; cdr3_aa: CASSPPFGTDTQYF
v_call: TRBV6-5; d_call: -; j_call: TRBJ2-1; cdr3_aa: CASSYEGAPGNEQFF
v_call: TRBV29-1; d_call: -; j_call: TRBJ2-1; cdr3_aa: CSVEGTPGEQFF
v_call: TRBV29-1; d_call: TRBD1; j_call: TRBJ1-1; cdr3_aa: CSVAYRGMNTEAFF
v_call: TRBV27; d_call: TRBD2; j_call: TRBJ2-1; cdr3_aa: CASSLGLAGDSEQFF
v_call: TRBV20-1; d_call: TRBD1; j_call: TRBJ2-1; cdr3_aa: CSASAWDRTHSGPLNEQFF
v_call: TRBV5-1; d_call: -; j_call: TRBJ2-7; cdr3_aa: CASSLGWRYLPYEQYF
v_call: TRBV7-9; d_call: TRBD2; j_call: TRBJ2-3; cdr3_aa: CASSPAGAGTDTQYF